These T cell receptor beta chains were read from a single sample in a study of blood T cells in healthy people across ages. Via MiXCR, TCRdb re-called the 5' RACE reads, giving one row per CDR3 protein. This repertoire shows more than 650,000 distinct CDR3 sequences, 25% to 30% found once; its top ten account for roughly 3.1%. These records were also assigned to another study, of T cells of mothers and their children.

The sample comprised blood. The source of these receptors is a boy aged 5-17 years in good health. Both conserved end residues are trimmed from each CDR3.

v_call	j_call	cdr3_aa
TRBV27	TRBJ1-1	ASSSGTGSTEAF
TRBV24-1	TRBJ2-1	ATSDSGRGQGHEQF
TRBV7-3	TRBJ2-2	ASSLAGAGKLF
TRBV10-3	TRBJ2-2	VISEQQFANTGELF
TRBV19	TRBJ1-1	ASSILGTANTEAF
TRBV27	TRBJ1-1	VSSRLRRRDTEAF
TRBV3-1	-	ASSLPGGPETQY
TRBV2	TRBJ2-2	ASSVFGPNTGALF
TRBV20-1	TRBJ1-6	SAPRGNNSPLH
TRBV18	TRBJ2-5	ASSPSPEETQY
TRBV5-1	TRBJ2-5	ASSLAGLFGTQY
TRBV7-9	TRBJ1-4	ASSRTALNEKLF
TRBV4-2	TRBJ2-3	ASSLSPSGGTDTQY
TRBV6-1	-	ASSEFYNEQF
TRBV2	TRBJ1-5	ANRRDRTLPQH
TRBV20-1	TRBJ2-5	SARHGGGSETQY
TRBV20-1	TRBJ1-2	SAIGGGYT
TRBV7-3	TRBJ2-7	ASTNGRDAYEQY
TRBV5-1	-	ASSSLKRGGNEQF
TRBV6-1	TRBJ2-1	ASSGGPFSYNEQF
TRBV5-1	TRBJ2-5	ASNSVGGQETQY
TRBV29-1	TRBJ1-1	SVVSSANTEAF
TRBV7-9	TRBJ1-4	ASSSTGTGNEKLF
TRBV10-1	TRBJ2-5	ASRVMGLAGQETQY
TRBV27	TRBJ1-2	ASSMRQGPSGYT
TRBV4-1	TRBJ2-1	ASSLPGQYNEQF
TRBV18	TRBJ2-7	ASSPPGATDRTYEQY
TRBV24-1	TRBJ2-6	ATSPGGAGSGANVLT
TRBV7-6	-	ASSFSGGWFNEQF
TRBV20-1	TRBJ2-5	SARRGPGETQY
TRBV3-1	TRBJ2-1	ASSQELTDYNEQF
TRBV14	TRBJ2-7	ASSGTEIYEQY
TRBV13	TRBJ2-7	ASSSRLYGQY
TRBV25-1	TRBJ2-1	ASSGQGSDEQF
TRBV27	TRBJ2-1	ASSLLGSRQF
TRBV5-1	TRBJ2-6	ASSLGSPGGRVVGANVLT
TRBV12-3/TRBV12-4	TRBJ1-2	ASSLTGAAGGYT
TRBV15	TRBJ1-4	ATSRQGATNEKLF
TRBV29-1	TRBJ1-2	SVDSARNYGYT
TRBV19	TRBJ1-2	ASSPGLRQGIGGYT
TRBV6-2/TRBV6-3	TRBJ2-2	ASSYALFYTGELF